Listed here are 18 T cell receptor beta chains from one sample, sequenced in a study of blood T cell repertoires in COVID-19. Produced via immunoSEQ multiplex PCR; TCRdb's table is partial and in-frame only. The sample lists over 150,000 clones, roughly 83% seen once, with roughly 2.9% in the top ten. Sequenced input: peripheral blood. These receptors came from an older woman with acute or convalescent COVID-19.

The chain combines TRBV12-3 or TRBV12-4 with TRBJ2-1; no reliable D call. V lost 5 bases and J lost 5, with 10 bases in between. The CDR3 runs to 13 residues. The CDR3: CASSVTVNNEQFF. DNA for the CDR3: TGTGCCAGCAGTGTTACAGTGAACAATGAGCAGTTCTTC.

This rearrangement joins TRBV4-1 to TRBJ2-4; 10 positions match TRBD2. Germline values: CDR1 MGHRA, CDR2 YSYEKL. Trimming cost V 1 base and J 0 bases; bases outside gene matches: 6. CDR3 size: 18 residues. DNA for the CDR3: TGCGCCAGCAGCCAAGTGGATAGCGGGGGGATAGCCAAAAACATTCAGTACTTC. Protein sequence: CASSQVDSGGIAKNIQYF.

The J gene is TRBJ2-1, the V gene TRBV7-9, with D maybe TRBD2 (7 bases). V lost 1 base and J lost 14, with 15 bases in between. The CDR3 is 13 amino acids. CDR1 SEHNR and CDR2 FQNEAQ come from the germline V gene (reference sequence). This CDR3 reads CASSLDAGAREFF. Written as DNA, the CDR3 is TGTGCCAGCAGCTTAGACGCGGGGGCTAGGGAGTTCTTC.

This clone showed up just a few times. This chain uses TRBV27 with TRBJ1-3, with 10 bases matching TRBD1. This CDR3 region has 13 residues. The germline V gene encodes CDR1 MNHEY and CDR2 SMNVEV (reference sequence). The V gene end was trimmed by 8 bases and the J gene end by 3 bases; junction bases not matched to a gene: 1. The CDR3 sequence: CASRDRGGNTIYF. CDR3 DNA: TGTGCCAGCCGGGACAGGGGTGGAAACACCATATATTTT.

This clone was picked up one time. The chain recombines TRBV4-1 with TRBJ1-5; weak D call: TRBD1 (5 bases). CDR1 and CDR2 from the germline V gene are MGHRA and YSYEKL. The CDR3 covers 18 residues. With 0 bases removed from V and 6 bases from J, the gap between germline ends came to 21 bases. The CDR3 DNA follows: TGCGCCAGCAGCCAAGATTTTGGGTCACGGGGGTATGCTCAGCCCCAGCATTTT. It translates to CASSQDFGSRGYAQPQHF.

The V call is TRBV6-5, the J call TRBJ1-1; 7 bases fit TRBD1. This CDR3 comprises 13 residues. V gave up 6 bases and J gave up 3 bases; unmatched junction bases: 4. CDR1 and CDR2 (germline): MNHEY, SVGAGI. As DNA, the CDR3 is TGTGCCAGCAGCTTAACAGGGGACACTGAAGCTTTCTTT. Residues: CASSLTGDTEAFF.

The CDR3 DNA reads as TGTGCCAGCAGCACTAGCGGGGGGTGGGAGACCCAGTACTTC. Protein: CASSTSGGWETQYF. The chain uses TRBV3-1 (or the pseudogene TRBV3-2) and TRBJ2-5; 12 positions match TRBD2. The CDR3 is made up of 14 amino acids. J lost 5 bases, V lost 5 bases, and 3 bases had no gene match. Germline CDR1 is LGHDT and CDR2 is YNNKEL (reference sequence).

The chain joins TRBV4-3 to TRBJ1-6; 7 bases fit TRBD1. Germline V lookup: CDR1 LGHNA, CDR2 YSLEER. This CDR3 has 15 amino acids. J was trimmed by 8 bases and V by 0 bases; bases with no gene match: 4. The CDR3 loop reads CASSQDDRADSPLHF. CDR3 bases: TGCGCCAGCAGCCAAGACGACAGGGCGGATTCACCCCTCCACTTT.

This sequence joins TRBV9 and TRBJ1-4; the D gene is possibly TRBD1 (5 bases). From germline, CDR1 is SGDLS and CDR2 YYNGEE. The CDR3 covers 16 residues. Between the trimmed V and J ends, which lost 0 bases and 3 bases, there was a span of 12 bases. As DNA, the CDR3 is TGTGCCAGCAGCGTAGGGGGGAGGGTAGCTAATGAAAAACTGTTTTTT. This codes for CASSVGGRVANEKLFF. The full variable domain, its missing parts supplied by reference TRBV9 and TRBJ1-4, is DSGVTQTPKHLITATGQRVTLRCSPRSGDLSVYWYQQSLDQGLQFLIQYYNGEERAKGNILERFSAQQFPDLHSELNLSSLELGDSALYFCASSVGGRVANEKLFFGSGTQLSVL.

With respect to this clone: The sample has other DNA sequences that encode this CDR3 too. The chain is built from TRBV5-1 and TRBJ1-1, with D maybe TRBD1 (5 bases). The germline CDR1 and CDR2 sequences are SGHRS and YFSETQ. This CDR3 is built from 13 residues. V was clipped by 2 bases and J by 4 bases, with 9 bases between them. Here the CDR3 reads CASSFSGGTEAFF. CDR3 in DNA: TGCGCCAGCAGCTTCTCCGGGGGCACTGAAGCTTTCTTT.

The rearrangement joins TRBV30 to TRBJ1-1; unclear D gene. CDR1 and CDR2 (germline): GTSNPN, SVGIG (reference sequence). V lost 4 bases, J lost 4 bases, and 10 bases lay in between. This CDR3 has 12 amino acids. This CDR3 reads CAWMVGSTEAFF. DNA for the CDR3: TGTGCCTGGATGGTCGGTAGCACTGAAGCTTTCTTT.

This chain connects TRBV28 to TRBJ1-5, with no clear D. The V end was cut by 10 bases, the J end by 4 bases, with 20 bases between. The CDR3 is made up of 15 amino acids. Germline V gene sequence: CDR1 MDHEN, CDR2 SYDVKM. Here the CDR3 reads CATTSSGKRNQPQHF. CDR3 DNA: TGTGCCACCACTTCTAGCGGGAAGCGTAATCAGCCCCAGCATTTT.

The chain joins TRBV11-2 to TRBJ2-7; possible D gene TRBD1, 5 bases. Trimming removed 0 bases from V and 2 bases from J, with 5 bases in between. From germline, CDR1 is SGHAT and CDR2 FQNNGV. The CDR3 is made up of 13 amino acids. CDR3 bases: TGTGCCAGCAGCTTAGACAGGGCCTACGAGCAGTACTTC. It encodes CASSLDRAYEQYF. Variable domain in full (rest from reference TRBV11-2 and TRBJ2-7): EAGVAQSPRYKIIEKRQSVAFWCNPISGHATLYWYQQILGQGPKLLIQFQNNGVVDDSQLPKDRFSAERLKGVDSTLKIQPAKLEDSAVYLCASSLDRAYEQYFGPGTRLTVT.

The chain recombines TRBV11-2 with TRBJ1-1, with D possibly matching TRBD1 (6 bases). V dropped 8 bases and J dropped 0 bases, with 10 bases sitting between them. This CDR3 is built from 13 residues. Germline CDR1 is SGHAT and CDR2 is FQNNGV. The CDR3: CASQRGLNTEAFF. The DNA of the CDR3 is TGTGCCAGCCAGAGGGGGTTGAACACTGAAGCTTTCTTT.

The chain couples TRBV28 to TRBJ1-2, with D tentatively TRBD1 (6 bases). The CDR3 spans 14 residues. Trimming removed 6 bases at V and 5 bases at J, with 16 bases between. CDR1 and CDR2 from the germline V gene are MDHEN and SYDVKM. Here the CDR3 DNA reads TGTGCCAGCAGCTCCAGGGGAGTTGGGTATGGCTACACCTTC. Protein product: CASSSRGVGYGYTF.

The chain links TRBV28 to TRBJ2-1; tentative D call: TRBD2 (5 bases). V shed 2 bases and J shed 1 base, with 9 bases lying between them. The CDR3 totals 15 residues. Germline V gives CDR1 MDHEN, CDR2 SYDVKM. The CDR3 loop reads CASSLGGPSYNEQFF. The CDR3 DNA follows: TGTGCCAGCAGTTTAGGAGGTCCTTCCTACAATGAGCAGTTCTTC.

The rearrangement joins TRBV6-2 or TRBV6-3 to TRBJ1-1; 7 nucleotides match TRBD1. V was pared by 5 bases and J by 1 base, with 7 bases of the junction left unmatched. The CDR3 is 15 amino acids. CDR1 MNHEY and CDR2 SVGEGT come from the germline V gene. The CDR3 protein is CASSITGTANTEAFF. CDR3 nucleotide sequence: TGTGCCAGCAGTATAACCGGGACAGCGAACACTGAAGCTTTCTTT.

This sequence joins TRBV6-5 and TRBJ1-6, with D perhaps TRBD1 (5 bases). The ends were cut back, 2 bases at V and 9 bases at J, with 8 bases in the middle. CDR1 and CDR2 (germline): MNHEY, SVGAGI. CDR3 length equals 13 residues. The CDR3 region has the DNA TGTGCCAGCAGTTACAGGGGCAGTTCACCCCTCCACTTT. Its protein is CASSYRGSSPLHF.